This T cell receptor beta chain appears in the sequencing data of a study of identical twins. General study results and limits: For zero-insertion analyses, partial confounding could come from invariant MAIT and iNKT cells. Low generation-probability sequences were in excess among twin-shared out-of-frame alpha sequences.

A universal primer site came from template switching; cDNA carried unique molecular identifiers. TCRdb redid the calling of the 5' RACE reads with MiXCR, one entry per CDR3 protein. The table lists about 280,000 distinct CDR3 sequences, about 8% of them singletons. This CDR3 is 17 amino acids long. V lost 5 bases to trimming and J lost 8 bases, with 25 bases between them. Germline V lookup: CDR1 SGHTA, CDR2 FQGNSA. This clonotype was seen repeatedly, ten times or more. Its matching antigen is unknown. The data also belong to a second study, concerning yellow fever vaccine responses in identical twins.

The rearrangement links TRBV7-2 to TRBJ2-1; a weak D match, TRBD2 (6 bases). Specimen: memory (CD45RO+) T cells sorted from blood. The clonotype comes from a young woman in good health. The CDR3 protein is CASSPRDSLFLAYEQFF. CDR3 DNA: TGTGCCAGCAGCCCCCGGGACTCGCTTTTTCTTGCCTATGAGCAGTTCTTC.